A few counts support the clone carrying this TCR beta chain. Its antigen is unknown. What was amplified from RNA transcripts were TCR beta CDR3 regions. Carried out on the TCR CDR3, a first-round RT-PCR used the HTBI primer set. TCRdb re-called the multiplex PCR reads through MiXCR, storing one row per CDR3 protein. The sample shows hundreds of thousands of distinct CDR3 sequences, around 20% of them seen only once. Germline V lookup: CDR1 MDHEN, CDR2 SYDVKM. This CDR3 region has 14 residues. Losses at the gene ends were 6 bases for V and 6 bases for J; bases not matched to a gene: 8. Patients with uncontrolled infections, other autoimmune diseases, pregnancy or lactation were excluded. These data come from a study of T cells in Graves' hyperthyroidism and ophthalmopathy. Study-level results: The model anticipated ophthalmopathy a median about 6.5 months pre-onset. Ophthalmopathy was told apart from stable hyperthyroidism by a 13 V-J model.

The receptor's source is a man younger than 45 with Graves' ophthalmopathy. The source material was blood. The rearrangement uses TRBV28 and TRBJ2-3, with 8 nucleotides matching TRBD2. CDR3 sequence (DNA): TGTGCCAGCAGACCCCTAGGCGGGAGGGATACGCAGTATTTT. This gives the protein CASRPLGGRDTQYF.